The 6 T cell receptor beta chains below all came from one sample that was sequenced in a study of cytotoxic CD8 clonotypes in ibrutinib-treated CLL. Sequencing was performed with immunoSEQ multiplex PCR; in TCRdb, only in-frame clones are kept and a portion is missing. The sample has 190,000 or so clones; about 72% are singletons. The sample in question was PBMCs, obtained after 24 months of ibrutinib treatment. Receptors were obtained from a human donor with chronic lymphocytic leukemia.

The chain carries TRBV6-1 and TRBJ1-5; possible D gene TRBD1, 5 bases. The V gene lost 5 bases and the J gene lost 0 bases, with 8 bases spanning the gap. Looked up from germline, CDR1 is MNHNS and CDR2 is SASEGT. There are 14 residues in the CDR3. The CDR3 region has the DNA TGTGCCAGCAGTAGACAGTATAGCAATCAGCCCCAGCATTTT. Residues: CASSRQYSNQPQHF.

A word on this clone: At one end the junction does not follow the germline gene, possibly because of a read error. The CDR3 sequence is CASREGQPYEQYF. The CDR3 DNA reads TGTGCCAGCAGAGAAGGACAGCCCTACGAGCAGTACTTC. The V and J genes are TRBV6-1 and TRBJ2-7; tentative D call: TRBD1 (6 bases). This CDR3 has 13 amino acids. The V gene's germline CDR1 is MNHNS and CDR2 SASEGT.

The gene calls are TRBV27 and TRBJ2-7; 12 bases agree with TRBD2. V dropped 6 bases and J dropped 9; count of bases not matched to a gene: 9. CDR1 is MNHEY and CDR2 is SMNVEV in the germline V gene (reference sequence). The CDR3 sequence is 14 residues long. CDR3 in amino acids: CASRVLAGGGVQYF. In nucleotides, the CDR3 is TGTGCCAGCAGAGTACTAGCGGGAGGAGGCGTGCAGTACTTC.

The chain combines TRBV11-2 with TRBJ2-7, with TRBD1 as a possible D gene (6 bases). Germline loops: CDR1 SGHAT, CDR2 FQNNGV. This CDR3 is 12 amino acids long. Trimming removed 7 bases at V and 4 bases at J, with 11 bases between. The CDR3 DNA follows: TGTGCCAGCACCACTACAGGGTACGAGCAGTACTTC. This codes for CASTTTGYEQYF.

The chain carries TRBV7-8 and TRBJ2-5; unclear D gene. The CDR3 has 15 amino acids. The V end was cut by 4 bases, the J end by 1 base, with 13 bases between. Germline V lookup: CDR1 SGHVS, CDR2 FQNEAQ. This CDR3 is CASSSLRTPQETQYF. As DNA, the CDR3 is TGTGCCAGCAGCTCCCTCCGGACCCCCCAAGAGACCCAGTACTTC.

V is TRBV28 and J is TRBJ2-3; no firm D call. Per the germline V gene, CDR1 is MDHEN and CDR2 is SYDVKM. Trimming stripped 3 bases from V and 1 base from J, with 8 bases between. The CDR3 contains 14 residues. The CDR3 nucleotides read TGTGCCAGCAGTTTCACCCAACGCACAGATACGCAGTATTTT. It codes for CASSFTQRTDTQYF.